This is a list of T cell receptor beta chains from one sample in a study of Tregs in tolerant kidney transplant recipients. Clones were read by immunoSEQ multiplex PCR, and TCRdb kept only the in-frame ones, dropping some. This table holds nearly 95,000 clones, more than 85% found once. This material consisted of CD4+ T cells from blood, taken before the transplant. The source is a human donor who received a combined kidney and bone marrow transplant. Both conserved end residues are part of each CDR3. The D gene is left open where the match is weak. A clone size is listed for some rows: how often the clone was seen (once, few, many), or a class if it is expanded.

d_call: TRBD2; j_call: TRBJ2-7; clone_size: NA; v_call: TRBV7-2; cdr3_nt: TGTGCCAGCAGCCAACGGAGCGGGGCGGGAGGTTCCTACGAGCAGTACTTC; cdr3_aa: CASSQRSGAGGSYEQYF
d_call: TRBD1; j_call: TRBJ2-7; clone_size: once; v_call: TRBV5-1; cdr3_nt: TGCGCCAGCTCGGGGGGACAGGGGTCCTACGAGCAGTACTTC; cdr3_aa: CASSGGQGSYEQYF
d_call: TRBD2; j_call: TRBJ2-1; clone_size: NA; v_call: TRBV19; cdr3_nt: TGTGCCAGTAGTCCCAGCGGGACGACCTACAATGAGCAGTTCTTC; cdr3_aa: CASSPSGTTYNEQFF
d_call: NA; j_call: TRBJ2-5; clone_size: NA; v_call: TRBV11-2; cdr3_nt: TGTGCCAGCAGCTTAGCGGGATCCACGGGAGAGACCCAGTACTTC; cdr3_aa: CASSLAGSTGETQYF
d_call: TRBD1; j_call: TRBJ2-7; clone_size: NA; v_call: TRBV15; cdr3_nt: TGTGCCACCAGGGGGGACAGGGGTGCCTACGAGCAGTACTTC; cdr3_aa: CATRGDRGAYEQYF
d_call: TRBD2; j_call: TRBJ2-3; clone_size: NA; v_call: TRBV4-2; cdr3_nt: TGTGCCAGCAGCACAACCGGGACTAGCGAGACGGGGGGAGATACGCAGTATTTT; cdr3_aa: CASSTTGTSETGGDTQYF
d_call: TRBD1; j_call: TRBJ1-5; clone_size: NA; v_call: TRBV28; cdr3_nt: TGTGCCAGCAGTGCCCCCTCCGGGACAGGGGGGAATCAGCCCCAGCATTTT; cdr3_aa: CASSAPSGTGGNQPQHF
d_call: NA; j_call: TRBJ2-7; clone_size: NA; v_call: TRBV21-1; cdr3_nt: TGTGCCAGCAGCAAACGACGACAGGGGGTCTACGAGCAGTACTTC; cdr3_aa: CASSKRRQGVYEQYF
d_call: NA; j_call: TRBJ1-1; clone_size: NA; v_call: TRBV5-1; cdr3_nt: TGCGCCAGCAGCTTGGAGATAGGGGCGAACACTGAAGCTTTCTTT; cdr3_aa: CASSLEIGANTEAFF
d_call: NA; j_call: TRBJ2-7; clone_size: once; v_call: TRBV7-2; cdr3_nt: TGTGCCAGCAGCTTATATGGGACTGTCTCGGACGAGCAGTACTTC; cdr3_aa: CASSLYGTVSDEQYF
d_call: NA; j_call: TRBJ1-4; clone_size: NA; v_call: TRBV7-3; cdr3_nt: TGTGCCAGCAGCCATTCCTCCGGCGGTTATCTTGAAAAACTGTTTTTT; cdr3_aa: CASSHSSGGYLEKLFF
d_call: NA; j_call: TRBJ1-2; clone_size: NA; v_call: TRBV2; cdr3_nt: TGTGCCAGGGGGGGGAGGGTGTCTAACTATGGCTACACCTTC; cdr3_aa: CARGGRVSNYGYTF
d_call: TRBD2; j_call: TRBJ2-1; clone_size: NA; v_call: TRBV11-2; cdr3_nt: TGTGCCAGCAGCTTAGGTGGGACTAGCGGGGGAAATGAGCAGTTCTTC; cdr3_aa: CASSLGGTSGGNEQFF
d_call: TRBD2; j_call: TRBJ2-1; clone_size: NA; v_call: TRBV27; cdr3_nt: TGTGCCAGCAGTTTAGCTAGCGGGGGGGCGGGTTACAATGAGCAGTTCTTC; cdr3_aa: CASSLASGGAGYNEQFF
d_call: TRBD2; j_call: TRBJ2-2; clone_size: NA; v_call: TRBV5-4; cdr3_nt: TGTGCCAGCAGCTTGTCGACTAGCCTAAACTCCGGGGAGCTGTTTTTT; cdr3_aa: CASSLSTSLNSGELFF
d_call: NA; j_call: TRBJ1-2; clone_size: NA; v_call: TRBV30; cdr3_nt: TGTGCCTGGACTCAGGGCCAGTTTTATGGCTACACCTTC; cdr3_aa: CAWTQGQFYGYTF
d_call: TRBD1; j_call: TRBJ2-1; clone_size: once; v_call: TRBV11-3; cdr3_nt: TGTGCCAGCAGCTTAGGAACAGGGGCCAATGAGCAGTTCTTC; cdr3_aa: CASSLGTGANEQFF
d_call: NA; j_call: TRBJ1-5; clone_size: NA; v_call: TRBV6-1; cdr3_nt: TGTGCCAGCAGTTTGTTACAGGCGAATCAGCCCCAGCATTTT; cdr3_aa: CASSLLQANQPQHF
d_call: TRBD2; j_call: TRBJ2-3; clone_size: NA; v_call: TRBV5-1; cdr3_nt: TGCGCCAGCAGCTTGGGGCTAGCGGGAAACACAGATACGCAGTATTTT; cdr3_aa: CASSLGLAGNTDTQYF
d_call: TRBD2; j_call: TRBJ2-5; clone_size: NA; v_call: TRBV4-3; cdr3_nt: TGCGCCAGGGGACTAGCGGGAGTTAGTTACGAGACCCAGTACTTC; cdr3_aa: CARGLAGVSYETQYF
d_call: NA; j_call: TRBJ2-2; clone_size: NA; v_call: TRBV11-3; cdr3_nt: TGTGCCAGCAGCTCACCGGCGGGGAGGAACACCGGGGAGCTGTTTTTT; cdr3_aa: CASSSPAGRNTGELFF
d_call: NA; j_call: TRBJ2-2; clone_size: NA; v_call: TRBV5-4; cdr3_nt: TGTGCCAGCAGCTTGGAGGGGTTCGGCGGGGAGCTGTTTTTT; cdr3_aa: CASSLEGFGGELFF
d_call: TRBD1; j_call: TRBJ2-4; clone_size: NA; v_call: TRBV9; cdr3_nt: TGTGCCAGCAGCGTAGATGCAGAGGGGGCTGACATTCAGTACTTC; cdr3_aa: CASSVDAEGADIQYF
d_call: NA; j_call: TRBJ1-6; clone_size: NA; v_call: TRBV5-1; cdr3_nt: TGCGCCAGCAGCTTCGCAGGGGTCAATTCACCCCTCCACTTT; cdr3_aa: CASSFAGVNSPLHF
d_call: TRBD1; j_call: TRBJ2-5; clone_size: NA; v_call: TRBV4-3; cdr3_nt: TGCGCCAGCAGCCAAGGTGGGACAGCACAAGAGACCCAGTACTTC; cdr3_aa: CASSQGGTAQETQYF
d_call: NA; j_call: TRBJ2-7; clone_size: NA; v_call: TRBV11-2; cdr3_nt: TGTGCCAGCAGCCAGGGGGAGGCGCCTTACGAGCAGTACTTC; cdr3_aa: CASSQGEAPYEQYF